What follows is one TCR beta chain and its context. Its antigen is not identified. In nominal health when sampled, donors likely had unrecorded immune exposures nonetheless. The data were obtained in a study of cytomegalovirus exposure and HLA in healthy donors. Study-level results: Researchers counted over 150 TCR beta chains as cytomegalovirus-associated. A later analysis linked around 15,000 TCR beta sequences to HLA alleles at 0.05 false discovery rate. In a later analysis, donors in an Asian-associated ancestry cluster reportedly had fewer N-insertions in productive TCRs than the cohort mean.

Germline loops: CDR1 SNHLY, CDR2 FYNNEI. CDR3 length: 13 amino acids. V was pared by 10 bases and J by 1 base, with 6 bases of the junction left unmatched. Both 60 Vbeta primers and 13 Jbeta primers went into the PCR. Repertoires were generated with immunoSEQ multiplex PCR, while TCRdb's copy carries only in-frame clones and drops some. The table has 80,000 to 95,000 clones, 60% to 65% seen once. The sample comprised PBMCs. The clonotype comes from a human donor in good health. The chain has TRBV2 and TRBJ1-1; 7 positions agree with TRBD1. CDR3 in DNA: TGTGCCATCACAAGACAGGGGAACACTGAAGCTTTCTTT. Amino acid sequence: CAITRQGNTEAFF.